The sequence of this T cell receptor (beta chain) was determined in a study of beta chain features in type 1 diabetes. The germline V and J ends were trimmed by 5 bases and 8 bases, with 16 bases remaining between them. Germline V gives CDR1 MGHDK, CDR2 SYGVNS. CDR3 length equals 14 residues. What was sequenced were expressed TCRB transcripts, since all of the isolated RNA had been reverse transcribed. Sequencing was performed with immunoSEQ multiplex PCR; in TCRdb, only in-frame clones are kept and a portion is missing. This sample yields about 700,000 clones, of which roughly 13% are seen a single time; about 0.02% belongs to the top ten. Notes on the study in general: Moderately but significantly shorter TCRB CDR3s were found in Type 1 diabetes patients in all four CD4+ subsets.

With respect to this clone: Its antigen is as yet unknown.

This TCR was recovered from a man aged 18 to 30 with type 1 diabetes. The sample taken for sequencing was naive CD4+ T cells from blood. The chain uses TRBV25-1 and TRBJ2-1; TRBD1 or TRBD2 may be the D gene (6 bases each). The CDR3 DNA reads as TGTGCCAGCAGTAATACCGGAGGGGGAGATGAGCAGTTCTTC. It specifies CASSNTGGGDEQFF.